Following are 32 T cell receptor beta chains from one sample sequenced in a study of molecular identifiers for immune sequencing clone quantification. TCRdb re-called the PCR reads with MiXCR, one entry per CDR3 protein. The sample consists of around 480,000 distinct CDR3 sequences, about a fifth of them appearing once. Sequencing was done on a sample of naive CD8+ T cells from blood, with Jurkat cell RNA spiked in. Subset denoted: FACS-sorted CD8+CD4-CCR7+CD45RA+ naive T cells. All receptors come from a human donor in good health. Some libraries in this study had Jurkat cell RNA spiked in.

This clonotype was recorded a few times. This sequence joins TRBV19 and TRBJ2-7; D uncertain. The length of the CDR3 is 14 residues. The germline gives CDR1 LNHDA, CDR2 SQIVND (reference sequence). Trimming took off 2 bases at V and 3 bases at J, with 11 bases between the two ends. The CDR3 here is CASSIRGRSYEQYF. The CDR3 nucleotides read TGTGCCAGTAGTATAAGAGGACGGAGCTACGAGCAGTACTTC. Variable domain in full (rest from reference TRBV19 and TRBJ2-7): DGGITQSPKYLFRKEGQNVTLSCEQNLNHDAMYWYRQDPGQGLRLIYYSQIVNDFQKGDIAEGYSVSREKKESFPLTVTSAQKNPTAFYLCASSIRGRSYEQYFGPGTRLTVT.

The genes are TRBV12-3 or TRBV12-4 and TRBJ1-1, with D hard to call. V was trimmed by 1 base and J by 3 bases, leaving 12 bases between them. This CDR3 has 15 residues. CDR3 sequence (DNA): TGTGCCAGCAGTTTAGAAGGAGGGTCGTACACTGAAGCTTTCTTT. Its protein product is CASSLEGGSYTEAFF.

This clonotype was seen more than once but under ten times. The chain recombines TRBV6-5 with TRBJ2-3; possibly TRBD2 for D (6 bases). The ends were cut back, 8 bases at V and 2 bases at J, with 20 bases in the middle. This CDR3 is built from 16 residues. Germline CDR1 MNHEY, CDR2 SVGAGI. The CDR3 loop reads CASSPRPTSYTDTQYF. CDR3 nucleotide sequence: TGTGCCAGCTCTCCCAGGCCCACTAGCTACACAGATACGCAGTATTTT.

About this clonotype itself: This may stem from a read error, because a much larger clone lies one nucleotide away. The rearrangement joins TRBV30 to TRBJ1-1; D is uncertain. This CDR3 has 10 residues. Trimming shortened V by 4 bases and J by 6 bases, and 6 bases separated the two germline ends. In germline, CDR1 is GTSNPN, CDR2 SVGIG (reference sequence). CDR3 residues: CAWNPPEAFF. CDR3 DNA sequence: TGTGCCTGGAATCCCCCTGAAGCTTTCTTT.

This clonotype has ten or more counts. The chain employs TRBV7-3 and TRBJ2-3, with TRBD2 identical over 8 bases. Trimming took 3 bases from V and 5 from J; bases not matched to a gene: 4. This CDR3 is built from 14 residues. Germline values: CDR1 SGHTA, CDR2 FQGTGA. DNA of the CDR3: TGTGCCAGCAGCTTCTCGCTAGCGGGAGATACGCAGTATTTT. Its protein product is CASSFSLAGDTQYF.

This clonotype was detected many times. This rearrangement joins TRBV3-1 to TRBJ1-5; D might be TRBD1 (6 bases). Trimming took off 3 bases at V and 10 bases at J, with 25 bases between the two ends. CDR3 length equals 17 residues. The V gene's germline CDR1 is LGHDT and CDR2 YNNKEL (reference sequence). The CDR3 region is CASSHPYLDSPRGPQHF. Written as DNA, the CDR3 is TGTGCCAGCAGCCACCCATACCTGGACAGCCCCCGCGGACCCCAGCATTTT.

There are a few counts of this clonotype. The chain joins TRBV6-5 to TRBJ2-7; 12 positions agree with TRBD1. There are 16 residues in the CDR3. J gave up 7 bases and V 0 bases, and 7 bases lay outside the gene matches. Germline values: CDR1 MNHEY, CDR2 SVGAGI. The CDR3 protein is CASSYSVGQGAREQYF. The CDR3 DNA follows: TGTGCCAGCAGTTACTCGGTGGGACAGGGGGCGCGAGAGCAGTACTTC.

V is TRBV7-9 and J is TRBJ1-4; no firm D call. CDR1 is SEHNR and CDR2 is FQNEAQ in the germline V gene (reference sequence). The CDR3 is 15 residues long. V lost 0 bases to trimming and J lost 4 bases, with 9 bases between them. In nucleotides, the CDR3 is TGTGCCAGCAGCTTAGCGGACGGCGGTAATGAAAAACTGTTTTTT. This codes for CASSLADGGNEKLFF.

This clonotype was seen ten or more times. CDR3 sequence reads: CASSLVNHNEQFF. In DNA form, the CDR3 reads TGTGCCAGCAGCTTAGTGAACCACAATGAGCAGTTCTTC. V and J are TRBV7-9 and TRBJ2-1; D remains unclear. This CDR3 spans 13 amino acids. Trimming stripped 1 base from V and 5 bases from J, with 6 bases between. The germline CDR1 and CDR2 sequences are SEHNR and FQNEAQ (reference sequence).

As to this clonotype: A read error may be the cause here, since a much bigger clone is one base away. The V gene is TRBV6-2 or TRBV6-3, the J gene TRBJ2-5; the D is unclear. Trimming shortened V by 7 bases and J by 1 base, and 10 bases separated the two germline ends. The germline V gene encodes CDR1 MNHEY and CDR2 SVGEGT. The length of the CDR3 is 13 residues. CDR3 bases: TGTGCCAGCAACTTCCCGTGCCAAGAGACCCAGTACTTC. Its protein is CASNFPCQETQYF.

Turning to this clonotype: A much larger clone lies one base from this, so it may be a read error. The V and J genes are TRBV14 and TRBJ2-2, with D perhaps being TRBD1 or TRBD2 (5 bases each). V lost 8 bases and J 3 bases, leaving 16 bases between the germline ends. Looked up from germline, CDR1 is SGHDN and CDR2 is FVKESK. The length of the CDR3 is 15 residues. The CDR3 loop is CASGFRDVYTGELFF. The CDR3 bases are TGTGCCAGCGGCTTCCGGGACGTATACACCGGGGAGCTGTTTTTT. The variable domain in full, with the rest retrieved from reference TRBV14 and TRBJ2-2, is EAGVTQFPSHSVIEKGQTVTLRCDPISGHDNLYWYRRVMGKEIKFLLHFVKESKQDESGMPNNRFLAERTGGTYSTLKVQPAELEDSGVYFCASGFRDVYTGELFFGEGSRLTVL.

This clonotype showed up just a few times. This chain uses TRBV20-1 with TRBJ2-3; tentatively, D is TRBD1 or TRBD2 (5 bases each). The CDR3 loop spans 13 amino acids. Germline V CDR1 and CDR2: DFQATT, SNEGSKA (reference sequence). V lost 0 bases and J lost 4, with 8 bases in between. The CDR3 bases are TGCAGTGCTAGAGATCGGGGCTCAGATACGCAGTATTTT. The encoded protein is CSARDRGSDTQYF.

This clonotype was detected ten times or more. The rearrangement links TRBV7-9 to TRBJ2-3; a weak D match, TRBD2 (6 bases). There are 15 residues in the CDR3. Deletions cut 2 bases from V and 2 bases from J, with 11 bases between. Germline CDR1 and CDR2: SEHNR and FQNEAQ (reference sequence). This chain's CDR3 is CASSLFGGVTDTQYF. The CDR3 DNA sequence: TGTGCCAGCAGCTTATTTGGCGGGGTCACAGATACGCAGTATTTT.

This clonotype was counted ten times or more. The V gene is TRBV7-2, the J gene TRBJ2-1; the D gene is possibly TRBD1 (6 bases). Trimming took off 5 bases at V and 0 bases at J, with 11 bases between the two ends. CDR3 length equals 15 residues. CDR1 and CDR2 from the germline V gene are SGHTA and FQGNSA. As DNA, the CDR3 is TGTGCCAGCAGCCCGAGGACAGTCTCCTACAATGAGCAGTTCTTC. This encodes CASSPRTVSYNEQFF.

DNA for the CDR3: TGCAGTGCTAGAGACCCGGGACTAGCTCCCTACAATGAGCAGTTCTTC. Protein product: CSARDPGLAPYNEQFF. The chain employs TRBV20-1 and TRBJ2-1, with 9 bases aligning to TRBD2. The germline V gene has CDR1 DFQATT and CDR2 SNEGSKA (reference sequence). This CDR3 region has 16 residues. The V segment lost 0 bases and the J segment 2 bases; nucleotides outside the gene matches: 5.

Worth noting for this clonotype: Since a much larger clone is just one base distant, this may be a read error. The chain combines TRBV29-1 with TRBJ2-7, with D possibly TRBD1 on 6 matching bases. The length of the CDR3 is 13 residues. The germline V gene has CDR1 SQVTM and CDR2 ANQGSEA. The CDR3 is CSVEGESSYELYF. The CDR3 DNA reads TGCAGCGTCGAGGGGGAATCCTCCTACGAGCTGTACTTC.

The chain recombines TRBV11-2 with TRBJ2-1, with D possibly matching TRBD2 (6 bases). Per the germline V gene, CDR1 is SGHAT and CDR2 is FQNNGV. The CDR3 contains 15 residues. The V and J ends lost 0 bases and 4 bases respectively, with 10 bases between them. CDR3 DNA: TGTGCCAGCAGCTTAGATTGGGACTGGTACAATGAGCAGTTCTTC. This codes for CASSLDWDWYNEQFF.

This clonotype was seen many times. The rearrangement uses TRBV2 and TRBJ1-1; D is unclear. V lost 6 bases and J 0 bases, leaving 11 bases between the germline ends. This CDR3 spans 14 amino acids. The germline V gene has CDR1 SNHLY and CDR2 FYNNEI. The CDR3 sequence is CASSLVAMNTEAFF. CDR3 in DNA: TGTGCCAGCAGCCTGGTGGCTATGAACACTGAAGCTTTCTTT.

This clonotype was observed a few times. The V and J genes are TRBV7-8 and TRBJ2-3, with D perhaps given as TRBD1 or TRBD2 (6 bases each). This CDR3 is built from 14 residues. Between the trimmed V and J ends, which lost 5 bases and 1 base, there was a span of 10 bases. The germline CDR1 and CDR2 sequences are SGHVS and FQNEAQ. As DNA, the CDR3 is TGTGCCAGCAGCCTAGGGGGGCGCACAGATACGCAGTATTTT. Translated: CASSLGGRTDTQYF.

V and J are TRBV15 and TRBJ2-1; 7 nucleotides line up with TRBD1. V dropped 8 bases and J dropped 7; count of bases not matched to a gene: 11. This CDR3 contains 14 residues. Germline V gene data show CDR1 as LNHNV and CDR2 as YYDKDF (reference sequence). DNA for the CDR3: TGTGCCACCGCTTCGGCTAACAGGGGAAATGAGCAGTTCTTC. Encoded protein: CATASANRGNEQFF.

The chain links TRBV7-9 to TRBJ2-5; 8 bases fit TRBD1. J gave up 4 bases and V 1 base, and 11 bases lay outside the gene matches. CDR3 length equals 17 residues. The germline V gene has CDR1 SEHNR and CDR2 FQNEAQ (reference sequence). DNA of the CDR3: TGTGCCAGCAGCTTAGTCGGCGCAGGGGGCTATCGAGAGACCCAGTACTTC. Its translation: CASSLVGAGGYRETQYF.

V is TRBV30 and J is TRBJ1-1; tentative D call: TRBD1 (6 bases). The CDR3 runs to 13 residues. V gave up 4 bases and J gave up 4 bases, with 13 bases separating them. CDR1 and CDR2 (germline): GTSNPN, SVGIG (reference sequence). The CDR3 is CAWIVRGSTEAFF. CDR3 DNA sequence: TGTGCCTGGATTGTGAGGGGGTCCACTGAAGCTTTCTTT.

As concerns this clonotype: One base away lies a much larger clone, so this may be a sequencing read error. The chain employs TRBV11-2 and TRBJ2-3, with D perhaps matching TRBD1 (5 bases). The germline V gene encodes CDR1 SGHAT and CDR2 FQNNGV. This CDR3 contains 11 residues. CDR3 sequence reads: CASGPTGTQYF. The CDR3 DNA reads TGTGCCAGCGGACCCACAGGTACGCAGTATTTT.

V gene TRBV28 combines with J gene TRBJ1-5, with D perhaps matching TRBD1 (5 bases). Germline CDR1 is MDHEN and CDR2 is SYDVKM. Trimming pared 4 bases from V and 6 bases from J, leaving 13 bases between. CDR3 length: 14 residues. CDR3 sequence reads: CASSYQGIGQPQHF. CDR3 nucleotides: TGTGCCAGCAGTTATCAGGGTATAGGTCAGCCCCAGCATTTT.

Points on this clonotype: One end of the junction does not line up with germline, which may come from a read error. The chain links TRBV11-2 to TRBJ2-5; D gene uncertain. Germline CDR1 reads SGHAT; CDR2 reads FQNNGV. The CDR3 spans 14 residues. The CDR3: CACSFGHNQETQYF. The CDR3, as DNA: TGTGCCTGCAGCTTTGGGCACAACCAAGAGACCCAGTACTTC.

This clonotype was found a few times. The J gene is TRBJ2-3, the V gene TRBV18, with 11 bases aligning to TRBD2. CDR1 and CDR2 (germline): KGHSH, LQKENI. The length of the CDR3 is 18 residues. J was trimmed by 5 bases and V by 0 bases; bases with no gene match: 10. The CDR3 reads CASSPPRGSGGAEDTQYF. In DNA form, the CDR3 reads TGTGCCAGCTCACCACCTCGGGGTAGCGGGGGGGCGGAAGATACGCAGTATTTT.

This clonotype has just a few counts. CDR3 protein: CATGQGFDNQPQHF. For the CDR3, the DNA is TGTGCCACCGGGCAGGGGTTCGACAATCAGCCCCAGCATTTT. J is TRBJ1-5 and V is TRBV24-1; the D gene is possibly TRBD1 (6 bases). The CDR3 extends over 14 amino acids. CDR1 is KGHDR, CDR2 SFDVKD, per germline. The V end lost 9 bases, the J end lost 3 bases, and 14 bases lay between the germline ends.

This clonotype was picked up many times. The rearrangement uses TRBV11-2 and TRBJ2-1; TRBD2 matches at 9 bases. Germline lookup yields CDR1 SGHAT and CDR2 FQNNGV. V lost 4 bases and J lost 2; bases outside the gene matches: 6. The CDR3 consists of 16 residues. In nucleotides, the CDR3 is TGTGCCAGCAGCTCACTGCGGGAGGGCGCCTACAATGAGCAGTTCTTC. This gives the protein CASSSLREGAYNEQFF.

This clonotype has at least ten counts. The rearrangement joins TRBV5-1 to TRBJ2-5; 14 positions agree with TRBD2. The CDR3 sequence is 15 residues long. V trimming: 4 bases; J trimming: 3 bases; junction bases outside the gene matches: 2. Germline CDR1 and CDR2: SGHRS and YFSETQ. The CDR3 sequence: CASSPGLAGEETQYF. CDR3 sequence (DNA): TGCGCCAGCAGCCCGGGACTAGCGGGAGAAGAGACCCAGTACTTC.

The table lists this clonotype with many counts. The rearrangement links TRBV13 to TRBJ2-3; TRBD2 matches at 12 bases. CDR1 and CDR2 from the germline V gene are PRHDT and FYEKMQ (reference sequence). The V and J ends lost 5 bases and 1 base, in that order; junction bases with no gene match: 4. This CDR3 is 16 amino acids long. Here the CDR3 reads CASSARTSGGTDTQYF. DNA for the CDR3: TGTGCCAGCAGCGCCAGGACTAGCGGGGGCACAGATACGCAGTATTTT.

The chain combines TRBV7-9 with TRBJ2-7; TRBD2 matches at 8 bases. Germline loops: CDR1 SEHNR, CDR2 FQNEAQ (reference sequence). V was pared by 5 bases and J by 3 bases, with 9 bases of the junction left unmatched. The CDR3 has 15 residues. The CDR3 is CASSQWGGGHYEQYF. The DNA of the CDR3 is TGTGCCAGCAGCCAGTGGGGCGGGGGGCACTACGAGCAGTACTTC. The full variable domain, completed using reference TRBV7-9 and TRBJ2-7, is DTGVSQNPRHKITKRGQNVTFRCDPISEHNRLYWYRQTLGQGPEFLTYFQNEAQLEKSRLLSDRFSAERPKGSFSTLEIQRTEQGDSAMYLCASSQWGGGHYEQYFGPGTRLTVT.

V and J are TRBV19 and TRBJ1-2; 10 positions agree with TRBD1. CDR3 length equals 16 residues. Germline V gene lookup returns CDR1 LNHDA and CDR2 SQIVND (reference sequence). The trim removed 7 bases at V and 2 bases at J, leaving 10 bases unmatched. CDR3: CASIGMTGGLNYGYTF. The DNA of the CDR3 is TGTGCCAGTATCGGGATGACAGGGGGCCTAAACTATGGCTACACCTTC.